This T cell receptor beta chain stems from a study of human T cells and chemical hapten exposure. One entry per CDR3 protein, called by TCRdb with MiXCR from the RACE reads. Of some 400,000 distinct CDR3 sequences in the sample, roughly 5% are singletons; the top ten hold 2.6%. Time point here: pre-sensitization, week 0. Treatment specified: therapeutic diphenylcyclopropenone sensitization with weekly scalp DPC. CDR1 is SEHNR, CDR2 FQNEAQ, per germline (reference sequence). The CDR3 loop spans 17 amino acids. Deletions cut 6 bases from V and 2 bases from J, with 21 bases between. The sample consisted of whole blood, taken in connection with sensitization to the hapten diphenylcyclopropenone (DPC). The gene calls are TRBV7-9 and TRBJ2-3; D may be TRBD2 (6 bases). The origin of this receptor is a woman in her forties or fifties with alopecia areata. Some clones in this sample may be carry-over from other donors' samples. The CDR3 nucleotides are TGTGCCAGCAGTTCCCCAAATAGGGGACTTTCCACAGATACGCAGTATTTT. Its translation is CASSSPNRGLSTDTQYF. Full variable domain (rest looked up from reference TRBV7-9 and TRBJ2-3): DTGVSQNPRHKITKRGQNVTFRCDPISEHNRLYWYRQTLGQGPEFLTYFQNEAQLEKSRLLSDRFSAERPKGSFSTLEIQRTEQGDSAMYLCASSSPNRGLSTDTQYFGPGTRLTVL.